Below are 5 T cell receptor beta chains sequenced from a single sample in a study of shared clonotypes between healthy human individuals. Libraries were prepared by immunoSEQ multiplex PCR; TCRdb keeps only in-frame clonotypes and omits some of them. The table includes 500,000 or so clones, 90% to 97% detected once. Sequences were obtained from naive CD4+ T cells sorted from blood. The subset: CD45RA+ positively selected. The source of these receptors is a woman in her twenties or thirties in good health.

The chain recombines TRBV19 with TRBJ2-3; 16 bases fit TRBD2. Germline lookup yields CDR1 LNHDA and CDR2 SQIVND (reference sequence). This CDR3 region has 16 residues. Trimming took 4 bases from V and 8 from J; bases not matched to a gene: 6. CDR3: CASSTGLAGGPGTQYF. CDR3 bases: TGTGCCAGTAGTACGGGACTAGCGGGAGGGCCTGGTACGCAGTATTTT.

This clone showed up just once. This chain joins TRBV19 and TRBJ2-3; 8 bases align to TRBD2. Germline V gene data show CDR1 as LNHDA and CDR2 as SQIVND (reference sequence). Trimming removed 1 base from V and 7 bases from J; junction bases left unmatched: 10. The CDR3 totals 16 residues. The CDR3 sequence: CASSIVSSGRRYTQYF. The CDR3 nucleotides read TGTGCCAGTAGTATAGTAAGCAGCGGGAGACGTTATACGCAGTATTTT.

The chain couples TRBV30 to TRBJ2-7; D remains unclear. CDR1 is GTSNPN, CDR2 SVGIG, per germline (reference sequence). Deletions cut 5 bases from V and 3 bases from J, with 14 bases between. There are 13 residues in the CDR3. DNA for the CDR3: TGTGCCTGGGGTTTAGCCGCCCACTACGAGCAGTACTTC. This translates into CAWGLAAHYEQYF.

J is TRBJ2-3 and V is TRBV6-1; the match to TRBD1 covers 8 bases. CDR3 size: 14 residues. The junction had 6 bases not matched to a gene; V was cut back by 4 bases and J by 6 bases. Germline lookup yields CDR1 MNHNS and CDR2 SASEGT. CDR3 coding DNA: TGTGCCAGCAGTGTCCGGCAGGGGGCTGATACGCAGTATTTT. Translation: CASSVRQGADTQYF.

Turning to this clone: The DNA is omitted, as the CDR3 cannot be located on it reliably, and the CDR3 follows TCRdb's listing. The rearrangement links TRBV1 to TRBJ1-4; the D segment call TRBD1 is taken from the table without a DNA check. TRBV1 is a pseudogene locus. Ends included, the CDR3 has 16 residues. CDR3 amino acids: CTSSHPWGTGSEKLFF.